One and the same sample provided the 29 T cell receptor beta chains below, sequenced in a study of beta chain features in type 1 diabetes. What was sequenced were expressed TCRB transcripts, since all of the isolated RNA had been reverse transcribed. The assay was immunoSEQ multiplex PCR, and TCRdb's table has in-frame clones only and misses some. The sample has over 200,000 clones; approximately 10% are singletons. No cognate antigen is known for these TCRs. Study-wide results and caveats: Patients with Type 1 diabetes showed moderately but significantly shorter TCRB CDR3s in all four CD4+ subsets.

The sequenced material came from naive CD4+ T cells from blood. These receptors all come from a man between 25 and 39 years old with type 1 diabetes.

This clone was picked up a small number of times. CDR3 in amino acids: CASSSGNGGDQPQHF. The CDR3 bases are TGCGCCAGCAGCTCCGGGAACGGGGGTGATCAGCCCCAGCATTTT. This rearrangement joins TRBV5-1 to TRBJ1-5; TRBD1 is a possible D gene (5 bases). Germline assignment: CDR1 SGHRS and CDR2 YFSETQ. The ends were cut back, 3 bases at V and 5 bases at J, with 15 bases in the middle. The CDR3 totals 15 residues.

The V gene is TRBV7-2, the J gene TRBJ2-6; maybe TRBD1 (6 bases). Trimming cost V 0 bases and J 3 bases, with 15 bases left between them. Germline V CDR1 and CDR2: SGHTA, FQGNSA. The CDR3 length is 18 residues. For the CDR3, the DNA is TGTGCCAGCAGCTTAGCCGAGCAGGGGACGGTTGGGGCCAACGTCCTGACTTTC. It specifies CASSLAEQGTVGANVLTF. The complete variable domain, with remaining parts taken from reference TRBV7-2 and TRBJ2-6, reads GAGVSQSPSNKVTEKGKDVELRCDPISGHTALYWYRQSLGQGLEFLIYFQGNSAPDKSGLPSDRFSAERTGGSVSTLTIQRTQQEDSAVYLCASSLAEQGTVGANVLTFGAGSRLTVL.

V is TRBV6-6 and J is TRBJ2-3, with D possibly being TRBD2 (6 bases). The V end was cut by 6 bases, the J end by 0 bases, with 7 bases between. Per the germline V gene, CDR1 is MNHNY and CDR2 is SVGAGI (reference sequence). The CDR3 spans 13 residues. The CDR3 DNA follows: TGTGCCAGCAGCCGGGGGAGCACAGATACGCAGTATTTT. Encoded protein: CASSRGSTDTQYF.

Concerning this clone itself: A junction boundary mismatches the germline segment, possibly from a read error. CDR3 sequence reads: CASSLAGTTRGTQYF. For the CDR3, the DNA is TGTGCTAGCAGCTTAGCGGGGACTACCAGAGGGACCCAGTACTTC. The chain joins TRBV7-7 to TRBJ2-5, with 8 bases matching TRBD2. CDR3 length: 15 residues. CDR1 and CDR2 from the germline V gene are SSHAT and FNYEAQ (reference sequence).

This clone occurred a few times. The chain combines TRBV27 with TRBJ2-7; 7 nucleotides align to TRBD1. Germline V gene sequence: CDR1 MNHEY, CDR2 SMNVEV (reference sequence). The CDR3 contains 13 residues. Trimming took 4 bases from V and 0 from J; bases not matched to a gene: 0. The CDR3 region has the DNA TGTGCCAGCAGTTGGGACAGCTCCTACGAGCAGTACTTC. Protein: CASSWDSSYEQYF.

This clone has just a few counts. V gene TRBV28 combines with J gene TRBJ1-3; D uncertain. The CDR3 sequence is 12 residues long. Trimming shortened V by 7 bases and J by 4 bases, and 8 bases separated the two germline ends. Germline CDR1 reads MDHEN; CDR2 reads SYDVKM. CDR3 in amino acids: CASTERGNTIYF. CDR3 coding DNA: TGTGCCAGCACGGAGAGGGGAAACACCATATATTTT.

On this clone: This specimen includes other DNA sequences encoding the same CDR3. V gene TRBV19 combines with J gene TRBJ2-5; 8 bases align to TRBD2. With 5 bases clipped from V and 5 bases from J, the junction kept 7 bases outside the gene matches. Germline CDR1 and CDR2: LNHDA and SQIVND (reference sequence). The CDR3 has 14 residues. The CDR3 region has the DNA TGTGCCAGTAGTTCCGGGGGGGCGGAGGAGACCCAGTACTTC. Its translation is CASSSGGAEETQYF.

The chain carries TRBV5-6 and TRBJ2-1; 9 bases map to TRBD2. This CDR3 is 15 amino acids long. J was trimmed by 6 bases and V by 2 bases; bases with no gene match: 6. Germline CDR1 SGHDT, CDR2 YYEEEE. CDR3 in DNA: TGTGCCAGCAGCTTATCACTAGCGGGTCCCAATGAGCAGTTCTTC. Translating gives CASSLSLAGPNEQFF.

This chain joins TRBV10-3 and TRBJ2-3, with 8 bases aligning to TRBD2. Germline CDR1 ENHRY, CDR2 SYGVKD. CDR3 length: 14 amino acids. With 2 bases clipped from V and 7 bases from J, the junction kept 5 bases outside the gene matches. DNA of the CDR3: TGTGCCATCAGTGAGCGGGGGGGCGAGAATACGCAGTATTTT. This sequence encodes CAISERGGENTQYF.

This clone was found a few times. One junction end does not reproduce the germline sequence, and a read error may be involved. This sequence joins TRBV7-7 and TRBJ2-1, with 7 bases fitting TRBD1. This CDR3 is built from 15 residues. Germline V lookup: CDR1 SSHAT, CDR2 FNYEAQ (reference sequence). The CDR3: CASSRGTAPGNEQFF. CDR3 nucleotide sequence: TGTGCTAGCAGCCGAGGGACAGCCCCGGGCAATGAGCAGTTCTTC. The full variable domain, its missing parts supplied by reference TRBV7-7 and TRBJ2-1, is GAGVSQSPRYKVTKRGQDVTLRCDPISSHATLYWYQQALGQGPEFLTYFNYEAQPDKSGLPSDRFSAERPEGSISTLTIQRTEQRDSAMYRCASSRGTAPGNEQFFGPGTRLTVL.

A few counts support this clone. The rearrangement joins TRBV2 to TRBJ1-2; TRBD1 aligns across 9 bases. This CDR3 spans 14 amino acids. From germline, CDR1 is SNHLY and CDR2 FYNNEI. J gave up 6 bases and V 3 bases, and 5 bases lay outside the gene matches. The CDR3 sequence is CASSEARTGDGYTF. The CDR3 DNA reads as TGTGCCAGCAGTGAGGCACGGACAGGGGATGGCTACACCTTC. Together with reference TRBV2 and TRBJ1-2, the CDR3 gives the full variable domain: EPEVTQTPSHQVTQMGQEVILRCVPISNHLYFYWYRQILGQKVEFLVSFYNNEISEKSEIFDDQFSVERPDGSNFTLKIRSTKLEDSAMYFCASSEARTGDGYTFGSGTRLTVV.

The chain has TRBV11-2 and TRBJ2-7, with D perhaps matching TRBD1 (6 bases). Germline V CDR1 and CDR2: SGHAT, FQNNGV. Between the trimmed V and J ends, which lost 6 bases and 3 bases, there was a span of 15 bases. CDR3 length: 14 residues. CDR3 DNA: TGTGCCAGCAGTCAGGACAGATTGAACTACGAGCAGTACTTC. Translated: CASSQDRLNYEQYF. Looking up the rest from reference TRBV11-2 and TRBJ2-7 gives the full variable domain: EAGVAQSPRYKIIEKRQSVAFWCNPISGHATLYWYQQILGQGPKLLIQFQNNGVVDDSQLPKDRFSAERLKGVDSTLKIQPAKLEDSAVYLCASSQDRLNYEQYFGPGTRLTVT.

The chain employs TRBV28 and TRBJ1-6; 8 bases are shared with TRBD1. Per the germline V gene, CDR1 is MDHEN and CDR2 is SYDVKM. This CDR3 comprises 14 residues. The J segment lost 10 bases and the V segment lost 6 bases, leaving 8 bases of the junction unmatched. The CDR3 DNA reads TGTGCCAGCAGACCCGACAGGGGACGGTCACCCCTCCACTTT. Encoded protein: CASRPDRGRSPLHF.

This clone turned up a few times. The genes are TRBV7-3 and TRBJ1-2, with D maybe TRBD1 (5 bases). The V end was cut by 1 base, the J end by 8 bases, with 14 bases between. This CDR3 spans 14 amino acids. Germline CDR1 and CDR2: SGHTA and FQGTGA. The CDR3 region has the DNA TGTGCCAGCAGCTTAAGTCCGGGGGGGGAAGGCTACACCTTC. Amino acids: CASSLSPGGEGYTF.

The rearrangement joins TRBV7-9 to TRBJ2-4, with TRBD2 as a possible D gene (5 bases). V lost 1 base and J lost 5, with 12 bases in between. The CDR3 has 15 amino acids. Germline loops: CDR1 SEHNR, CDR2 FQNEAQ (reference sequence). This chain's CDR3 is CASSLGSASQNIQYF. In DNA, the CDR3 is TGTGCCAGCAGCTTAGGTAGCGCCTCGCAAAACATTCAGTACTTC. Using reference TRBV7-9 and TRBJ2-4 for the parts outside the CDR3, the full variable domain is DTGVSQNPRHKITKRGQNVTFRCDPISEHNRLYWYRQTLGQGPEFLTYFQNEAQLEKSRLLSDRFSAERPKGSFSTLEIQRTEQGDSAMYLCASSLGSASQNIQYFGAGTRLSVL.

The chain links TRBV7-2 to TRBJ2-7; 10 bases agree with TRBD1. This CDR3 comprises 14 residues. Germline V gene sequence: CDR1 SGHTA, CDR2 FQGNSA. The J segment lost 2 bases and the V segment lost 5 bases, leaving 3 bases of the junction unmatched. CDR3 residues: CASSRDRGTYEQYF. CDR3 DNA sequence: TGTGCCAGCAGCCGGGACAGGGGAACCTACGAGCAGTACTTC.

The chain couples TRBV9 to TRBJ1-4; unclear D gene. The germline gives CDR1 SGDLS, CDR2 YYNGEE. The CDR3 has 14 amino acids. Trimming removed 0 bases from V and 4 bases from J, with 7 bases in between. CDR3 coding DNA: TGTGCCAGCAGCGTAGGGGCGAATAATGAAAAACTGTTTTTT. It translates to CASSVGANNEKLFF.

This clone appeared a few times. The chain recombines TRBV5-5 with TRBJ1-5; no reliable D call. Germline V gene lookup returns CDR1 SGHKS and CDR2 YYEKEE (reference sequence). Deletions cut 1 base from V and 3 bases from J, with 5 bases between. The CDR3 totals 13 residues. The CDR3 DNA reads TGTGCCAGCAGCTTGCGGGACAATCAGCCCCAGCATTTT. Amino acid sequence: CASSLRDNQPQHF.

This clone was observed a handful of times. This chain uses TRBV7-3 with TRBJ2-3; the match to TRBD2 covers 13 bases. With V trimmed by 5 bases and J by 3 bases, 8 bases remained unmatched. Germline CDR1 and CDR2: SGHTA and FQGTGA. The CDR3 length is 17 residues. The CDR3: CASSTWTSGGQTDTQYF. The CDR3 coding sequence is TGTGCCAGCAGCACATGGACTAGCGGGGGCCAAACAGATACGCAGTATTTT.

The chain employs TRBV9 and TRBJ1-1, with D perhaps matching TRBD1 (5 bases). V shed 3 bases and J shed 3 bases, with 15 bases lying between them. CDR1 and CDR2 (germline): SGDLS, YYNGEE. The CDR3 extends over 15 amino acids. DNA of the CDR3: TGTGCCAGCAGCGCCGACAGTCCACGGGACACTGAAGCTTTCTTT. Protein: CASSADSPRDTEAFF.

This chain links TRBV5-7 with TRBJ2-7, with a tentative D call TRBD1 (6 bases). TRBV5-7 is labeled an ORF, and its function is uncertain. This CDR3 is 16 amino acids long. Trimming stripped 6 bases from V and 3 bases from J, with 22 bases between. In nucleotides, the CDR3 is TGTGCCAGCATCACGAACATCTGGACAGCTTACTACGAGCAGTACTTC. It encodes CASITNIWTAYYEQYF.

The chain carries TRBV5-1 and TRBJ1-6; 8 bases align to TRBD1. Germline CDR1 and CDR2: SGHRS and YFSETQ. The junction had 7 bases not matched to a gene; V was cut back by 4 bases and J by 7 bases. This CDR3 has 15 residues. DNA for the CDR3: TGCGCCAGCAGCCCGCGGACAGGGCAGAATTCACCCCTCCACTTT. Translation gives CASSPRTGQNSPLHF.

The chain combines TRBV18 with TRBJ1-4, with 8 bases lining up with TRBD1. The CDR3 covers 14 residues. V dropped 2 bases and J dropped 8; count of bases not matched to a gene: 4. CDR1 KGHSH and CDR2 LQKENI come from the germline V gene. CDR3 in amino acids: CASSPNTGGEKLFF. The CDR3 DNA is TGTGCCAGCTCACCAAATACAGGGGGAGAAAAACTGTTTTTT.

The gene calls are TRBV4-3 and TRBJ2-1, with D possibly TRBD1 on 5 matching bases. V lost 0 bases and J 9 bases, leaving 18 bases between the germline ends. Germline loops: CDR1 LGHNA, CDR2 YSLEER. This CDR3 has 16 amino acids. DNA for the CDR3: TGCGCCAGCAGCCAAGATGTCTTTGGTATCCAGGGTGAGCAGTTCTTC. Its protein product is CASSQDVFGIQGEQFF.

This clone was recorded many times. The CDR3 loop reads CSVQVGPQETQYF. Written as DNA, the CDR3 is TGCAGCGTCCAGGTGGGGCCACAAGAGACCCAGTACTTC. The chain has TRBV29-1 and TRBJ2-5; D perhaps matches TRBD1 (5 bases). The V end was cut by 6 bases, the J end by 2 bases, with 13 bases between. This CDR3 spans 13 amino acids. The V gene's germline CDR1 is SQVTM and CDR2 ANQGSEA. Using reference TRBV29-1 and TRBJ2-5 for the parts outside the CDR3, the full variable domain is SAVISQKPSRDICQRGTSLTIQCQVDSQVTMMFWYRQQPGQSLTLIATANQGSEATYESGFVIDKFPISRPNLTFSTLTVSNMSPEDSSIYLCSVQVGPQETQYFGPGTRLLVL.

The V call is TRBV4-3, the J call TRBJ2-1, with a tentative D call TRBD2 (5 bases). Trimming shortened V by 4 bases and J by 0 bases, and 13 bases separated the two germline ends. The length of the CDR3 is 16 residues. Germline-derived CDR1 and CDR2 are LGHNA and YSLEER. The CDR3 is CASSLRTGSSYNEQFF. As DNA, the CDR3 is TGCGCCAGCAGCCTTCGGACGGGAAGCTCCTACAATGAGCAGTTCTTC.

This clone was counted between two and nine times. V and J are TRBV5-6 and TRBJ2-5; TRBD2 matches at 11 bases. Germline V gene data show CDR1 as SGHDT and CDR2 as YYEEEE. V lost 3 bases to trimming and J lost 2 bases; unmatched junction nucleotides: 12. The CDR3 has 18 residues. The CDR3 bases are TGTGCCAGCAGCTCGGACAGCCTAGCGGGGGGACTGCAAGAGACCCAGTACTTC. It translates to CASSSDSLAGGLQETQYF. Drawing the rest from reference TRBV5-6 and TRBJ2-5, the complete variable domain is DAGVTQSPTHLIKTRGQQVTLRCSPKSGHDTVSWYQQALGQGPQFIFQYYEEEERQRGNFPDRFSGHQFPNYSSELNVNALLLGDSALYLCASSSDSLAGGLQETQYFGPGTRLLVL.

This clone was seen a few times. The chain carries TRBV7-2 and TRBJ1-5, with a possible D match to TRBD1 (6 bases). Germline assignment: CDR1 SGHTA and CDR2 FQGNSA. The V and J ends lost 3 bases and 8 bases respectively, with 14 bases between them. There are 14 residues in the CDR3. CDR3 residues: CASSFGAGDKPQHF. CDR3 DNA: TGTGCCAGCAGCTTCGGGGCAGGGGACAAGCCCCAGCATTTT.

The chain combines TRBV5-1 with TRBJ2-5, with no clear D. The CDR3 is made up of 12 amino acids. Germline CDR1 SGHRS, CDR2 YFSETQ. Deletions cut 1 base from V and 2 bases from J, with 3 bases between. The CDR3 protein is CASSLPQETQYF. The CDR3 bases are TGCGCCAGCAGCTTGCCTCAAGAGACCCAGTACTTC.